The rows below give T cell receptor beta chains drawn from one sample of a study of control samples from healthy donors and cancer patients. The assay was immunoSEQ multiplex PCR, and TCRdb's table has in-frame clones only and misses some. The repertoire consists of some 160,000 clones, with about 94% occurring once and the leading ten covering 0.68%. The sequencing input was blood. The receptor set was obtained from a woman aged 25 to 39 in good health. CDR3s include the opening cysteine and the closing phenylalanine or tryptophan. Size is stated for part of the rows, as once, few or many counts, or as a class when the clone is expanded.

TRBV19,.,CASSTGNTGELFF
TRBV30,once,CAWSVRLYNEQFF
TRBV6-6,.,CASSQGRLSYNEQFF
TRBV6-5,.,CASSYSQGTYGYTF
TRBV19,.,CASTIGLAGTGELFF
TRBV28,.,CASSFGVNNQPQHF
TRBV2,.,CASSDGGSPYNEQFF
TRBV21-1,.,CASSAPRRGNYEQYF
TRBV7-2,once,CASSGTGDYGYTF
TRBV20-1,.,CSASGREEGYTF
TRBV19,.,CASSIGYRAKTQYF
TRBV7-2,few,CASSSRGMSEQAFF
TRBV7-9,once,CASSEEVPKETQYF
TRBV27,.,CASSLLPKLPLAGASDTQYF
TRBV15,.,CATSRDWGDPATNEKLFF
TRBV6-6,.,CASNSGRANTGELFF
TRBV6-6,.,CVSRGRGEKLFF
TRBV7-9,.,CASWKSTQEAPNNEQFF
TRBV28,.,CASRRTDYNEQFF
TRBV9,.,CASSVRDNSPLHF
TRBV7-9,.,CASSPFDEGAYNEQFF
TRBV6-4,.,CASKELRAVTGELFF
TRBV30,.,CAWTMAGGPADTQYF
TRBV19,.,CASGNSYYNEQFF
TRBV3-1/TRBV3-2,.,CASSRSTGGLSYEQYF
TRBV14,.,CASSQVGAGASGYTF
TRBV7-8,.,CASSLRLAAFSSYEQYF
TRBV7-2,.,CASSFEVSRRANYGYTF
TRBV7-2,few,CASSLIPRAGGDTDTQYF
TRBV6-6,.,CASSRDNQPQHF
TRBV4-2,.,CASSTDPSSYNEQFF
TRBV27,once,CASRRGTSGRYEQYF
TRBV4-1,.,CASSQVPTQMFYSGANVLTF
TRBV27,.,CASRAGTHPSYEQYF
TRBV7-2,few,CASSESQAAANSPLHF
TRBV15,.,CATSRGGGDTQYF
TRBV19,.,CASSQGNQPQHF
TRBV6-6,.,CASSPTVDGYTF
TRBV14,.,CASSQIDRHDSPLHF
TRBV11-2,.,CASSFPRSPTGANVLTF
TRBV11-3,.,CASSRGTSGISSTDTQYF
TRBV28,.,CASSLWAGGPHEQYF
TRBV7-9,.,CASSFHRVSNTGELFF
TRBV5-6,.,CASSMPGARGYGYTF
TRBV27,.,CASSLHTWQPQHF
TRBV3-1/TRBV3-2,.,CASSLLAGGRYEQYF
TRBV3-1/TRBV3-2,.,CASSQGRNEQFF
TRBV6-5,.,CASIRDRVNSPLHF
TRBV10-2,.,CASSDPPSGRTDTQYF
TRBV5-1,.,CASSFTGSSYNEQFF
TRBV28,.,CASSTDRVQPQHF
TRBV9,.,CASSEGPYYEQYF
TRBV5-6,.,CASSLGWSGGLGTEAFF
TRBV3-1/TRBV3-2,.,CASSQAGTGEETQYF
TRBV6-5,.,CASSYRAQETQYF
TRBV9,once,CASSVASSVHEQYF
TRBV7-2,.,CASSLMGAGYEQYF